The rows below give T cell receptor beta chains drawn from one sample of a study of Graves' ophthalmopathy and Graves' hyperthyroidism. Using its own MiXCR run on the multiplex PCR reads, TCRdb lists one record per CDR3 protein. The sample lists about 210,000 distinct CDR3 sequences, roughly 29% seen once, with over 7.5% in the top ten. The sequenced sample was peripheral blood. These receptors were taken from a man aged 50-60 years with Graves' ophthalmopathy. CDR3s include the opening cysteine and the closing phenylalanine or tryptophan. A D gene is named only where the DNA matches it firmly. Some rows mark clone size as missing; the rest say once, few, many or name a class of expanded clone.

many,TRBD1,TRBV19,TRBJ1-1,TGTGCCAGTAGTCTACTACAGGGGGCGAACACTGAAGCTTTCTTT,CASSLLQGANTEAFF
many,-,TRBV29-1,TRBJ1-1,TGCAGCGTCACGATCGGGGGAGGGACTGAAGCTTTCTTT,CSVTIGGGTEAFF
many,TRBD2,TRBV6-1,TRBJ2-2,TGTGCCAGCACACTAGCGGGGGCCGGGGAGCTGTTTTTT,CASTLAGAGELFF
-,TRBD1,TRBV2,TRBJ2-7,TGTGCCAGCAGTGCCGCGACAGGGTTCATAGCCTACGAGCAGTACTTC,CASSAATGFIAYEQYF
many,-,TRBV12-3/TRBV12-4,TRBJ2-4,TGTGCCAGCACTGGACAGTTAGCCAAAAACATTCAGTACTTC,CASTGQLAKNIQYF
-,-,TRBV29-1,TRBJ1-1,TGCAGCGTTGTAGGCCCCGGGGGGAACACTGAAGCTTTCTTT,CSVVGPGGNTEAFF
-,-,TRBV12-3/TRBV12-4,TRBJ1-1,TGTGCCAGCAGTAGCTGGACAAGCAAAGCTTTCTTT,CASSSWTSKAFF
few,-,TRBV6-1,TRBJ1-1,TGTGCCAGCAGTACCCAGGGTTCCTTCTTT,CASSTQGSFF
many,-,TRBV28,TRBJ1-2,TGTGCCAGCAGTAGAATCAGCTATGGCTACACCTTC,CASSRISYGYTF
many,-,TRBV6-5,TRBJ1-5,TGTGCCAGCAGTTCTCGAATGAATCAGCCCCAGCATTTT,CASSSRMNQPQHF
-,TRBD1,TRBV11-2,TRBJ1-1,TGTGCCAGCAGCATGGGACAGGGGGCGCGGAGGAACACTGAAGCTTTCTTT,CASSMGQGARRNTEAFF
once,TRBD1,TRBV27,TRBJ1-2,TGTGCCAGCAGTTCCCCCCCGGGACAGGGGTCTCGCGGTTTAAACTATGGCTACACCTTC,CASSSPPGQGSRGLNYGYTF
many,TRBD1,TRBV4-1,TRBJ1-5,TGCGCCAGCAGCCAAGAAGGACAGGGCGGTCAGCCCCAGCATTTT,CASSQEGQGGQPQHF
many,-,TRBV9,TRBJ1-2,TGTGCCAGCAGCGTAGGGGGCGATGGCTACACCTTC,CASSVGGDGYTF
-,-,TRBV12-3/TRBV12-4,TRBJ1-5,TGTGCCAGCAGTTTGGGCGCCTACAGTGGATATCAGCCCCAGCATTTT,CASSLGAYSGYQPQHF
-,-,TRBV3-1,TRBJ1-2,TGTGCCAGCAGCCAAGACAGCCGTGGCTACACCTTC,CASSQDSRGYTF
many,-,TRBV12-3/TRBV12-4,TRBJ1-3,TGTGCCAGCAGTCCGGGGGAGGGGACTGGAAACACCATATATTTT,CASSPGEGTGNTIYF
many,-,TRBV6-1,TRBJ2-2,TGTGCCAGCAGACCACCTCGACAGCAAAACACCGGGGAGCTGTTTTTT,CASRPPRQQNTGELFF
many,TRBD1,TRBV20-1,TRBJ1-1,TGCAGTGCTGGGGGACAGGGCTTAGCTTTCTTT,CSAGGQGLAFF
many,-,TRBV28,TRBJ2-7,TGTGCCAGGGGGGATTGGGGGGTCGAGCAGTACTTC,CARGDWGVEQYF
once,TRBD2,TRBV12-3/TRBV12-4,TRBJ2-5,TGTGCCAGCAGTTTACTAGCGGGAGATGGGACCCAGTACTTC,CASSLLAGDGTQYF
-,TRBD1,TRBV28,TRBJ2-7,TGTGCCAGCCGCAGCAGGACAGGCTTCTACGAGCAGTACTTC,CASRSRTGFYEQYF
many,TRBD1,TRBV7-8,TRBJ2-7,TGTGCCAGCAGCTTTAAGGGTGGACAGGGACCCTACGAGCAGTACTTC,CASSFKGGQGPYEQYF
many,-,TRBV4-3,TRBJ2-2,TGCGCCAGCAGCCAGATTACCACCGGGGAGCTGTTTTTT,CASSQITTGELFF
many,-,TRBV7-2,TRBJ1-1,TGTGCCAGCAGCTTATCGGGACGGATGAACACTGAAGCTTTCTTT,CASSLSGRMNTEAFF
-,-,TRBV6-5,TRBJ1-2,TGTGCCAGCAGTTCAGGAAATCATGGCTACACCTTC,CASSSGNHGYTF
many,-,TRBV19,TRBJ2-5,TGTGCCAGTAGCCGGGCAGGGGTAGGTCAAGAGACCCAGTACTTC,CASSRAGVGQETQYF
-,TRBD1,TRBV6-2/TRBV6-3,TRBJ2-5,TGTGCCAGCACCGTGCAGGGGGCAGCTGCGCGGAGGGGCGGAGAGACCCAGTACTTC,CASTVQGAAARRGGETQYF
-,-,TRBV20-1,TRBJ2-7,TGCAGTGCTAATCCGGGATCCAACTACGAGCAGTACTTC,CSANPGSNYEQYF
many,-,TRBV10-3,TRBJ1-2,TGTGCCGTCGGTGGGAACGATGGCTACACCTTC,CAVGGNDGYTF
-,-,TRBV4-1,TRBJ1-2,TGCGCCAGCAGCCAGGGGGACCTGCGCTATGGCTACACCTTC,CASSQGDLRYGYTF
many,-,TRBV11-2,TRBJ1-1,TGTGCCAGCAGCTTCCTCATAGCGAACACTGAAGCTTTCTTT,CASSFLIANTEAFF
-,TRBD1,TRBV6-4,TRBJ1-1,TGTGCCAGCAGGAGACAGGGTCCGACTGGCGTTAACACTGAAGCTTTCTTT,CASRRQGPTGVNTEAFF
-,TRBD1,TRBV6-5,TRBJ2-7,TGTGCCAGCAGTTACTTGTTCTCGACAGGGACGATCTACGAGCAGTACTTC,CASSYLFSTGTIYEQYF
many,TRBD1,TRBV20-1,TRBJ1-1,TGCAGTGCTCCCCGGACAGGGTCGAACACTGAAGCTTTCTTT,CSAPRTGSNTEAFF
many,-,TRBV4-1,TRBJ2-7,TGCGCCAGCAGCCAAGATGTGGGACCCAACTACGAGCAGTACTTC,CASSQDVGPNYEQYF
-,-,TRBV2,TRBJ2-5,TGTGCCAGCAGTGAAGGATTCCTAGGGGGTGGGACCCAGTACTTC,CASSEGFLGGGTQYF
many,TRBD1,TRBV28,TRBJ1-1,TGTGCCAGCAGTTTATTATTGACAGGGGTAGACATGAACACTGAAGCTTTCTTT,CASSLLLTGVDMNTEAFF
-,TRBD1,TRBV7-9,TRBJ1-1,TGTGCCAGCAGCTTAGTGGACAGGGCGAACACTGAAGCTTTCTTT,CASSLVDRANTEAFF
many,-,TRBV7-6,TRBJ2-7,TGTGCCAGCAGCTTATTAATTGACTACGAGCAGTACTTC,CASSLLIDYEQYF
-,-,TRBV15,TRBJ1-2,TGTGCCACCAGCAGAGATTTGCAGCAGGCCTTC,CATSRDLQQAF
many,TRBD1,TRBV28,TRBJ2-7,TGTGCCAGCAGCCGGGGACAGGGGACGATCTACGAGCAGTACTTC,CASSRGQGTIYEQYF
many,-,TRBV28,TRBJ2-7,TGTGCCAGCAGTATCAGATCGGGACACCACTACGAGCAGTACTTC,CASSIRSGHHYEQYF
many,TRBD1,TRBV9,TRBJ2-7,TGTGCCAGCAGCCCCAGGACAGGGACGGGTGACTACGAGCAGTACTTC,CASSPRTGTGDYEQYF
few,-,TRBV28,TRBJ2-7,TGTGCCAGCTCGTCCGAGGCGGACAGAAACTCCTACGAGCAGTACTTC,CASSSEADRNSYEQYF
-,-,TRBV6-1,TRBJ1-5,TGTGCCAGCAGCGCACCCAGGGGATTTCAGCCCCAGCATTTT,CASSAPRGFQPQHF
many,TRBD2,TRBV6-2/TRBV6-3,TRBJ2-7,TGTGCCAGCAATCGACCTCCGGGACTAGCGACTCGGGGGGAGCAGTACTTC,CASNRPPGLATRGEQYF
many,-,TRBV7-9,TRBJ1-3,TGTGCCAGCAGCTTAGGGGGAGACTCTGGAAACACCATATATTTT,CASSLGGDSGNTIYF
once,TRBD2,TRBV29-1,TRBJ2-7,TGCAGCGTGGGAACTAGCGGCTACGAGCAGTACTTC,CSVGTSGYEQYF
-,-,TRBV27,TRBJ1-2,TGTGCCAGCAGTGAAGCGGATCATGGTGGCTACACCTTC,CASSEADHGGYTF
few,-,TRBV28,TRBJ1-1,TGTGCCAGCACCTCGAGTAGGAGGACCAACACTGAAGCTTTCTTT,CASTSSRRTNTEAFF
many,-,TRBV30,TRBJ1-1,TGTGCCTGGAGTAGGGACACTTTGAACACTGAAGCTTTCTTT,CAWSRDTLNTEAFF
-,-,TRBV12-3/TRBV12-4,TRBJ1-5,TGTGCCAGCAGTTTAGGGACCTCTAATCAGCCCCAGCATTTT,CASSLGTSNQPQHF
many,-,TRBV5-1,TRBJ1-5,TGTGCCAGCAGTTTGGGGGCAGGGGATCAGCCCCAGCATTTT,CASSLGAGDQPQHF
-,-,TRBV20-1,TRBJ1-1,TGCAGTGCTAGCGGGGGGGTATGGATTAACACTGAAGCTTTCTTT,CSASGGVWINTEAFF
-,-,TRBV12-3/TRBV12-4,TRBJ1-2,TGTGCCAGCAGCCCCGGAGCGTTAGGTTGGTATGGCTACACCTTC,CASSPGALGWYGYTF
many,-,TRBV4-3,TRBJ1-1,TGCGCCAGCAGCCAAGTAGGGGGGTCTTCTGAAGCTTTCTTT,CASSQVGGSSEAFF